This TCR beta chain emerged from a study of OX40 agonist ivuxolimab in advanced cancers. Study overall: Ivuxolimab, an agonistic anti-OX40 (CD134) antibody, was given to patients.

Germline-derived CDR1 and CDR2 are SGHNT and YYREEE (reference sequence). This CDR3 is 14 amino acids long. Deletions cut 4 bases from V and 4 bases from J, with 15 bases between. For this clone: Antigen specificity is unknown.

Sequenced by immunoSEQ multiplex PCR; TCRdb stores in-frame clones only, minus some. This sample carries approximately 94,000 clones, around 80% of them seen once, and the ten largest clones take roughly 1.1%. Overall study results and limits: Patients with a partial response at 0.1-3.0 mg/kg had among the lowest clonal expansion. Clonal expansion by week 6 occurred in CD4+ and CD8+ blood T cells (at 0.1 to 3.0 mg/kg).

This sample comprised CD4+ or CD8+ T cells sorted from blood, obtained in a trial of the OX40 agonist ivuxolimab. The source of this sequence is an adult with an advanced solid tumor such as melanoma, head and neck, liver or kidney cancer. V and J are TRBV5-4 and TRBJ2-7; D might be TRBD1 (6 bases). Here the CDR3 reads CASSVTGQTYEQYF. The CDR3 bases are TGTGCCAGCAGCGTCACCGGACAGACTTACGAGCAGTACTTC. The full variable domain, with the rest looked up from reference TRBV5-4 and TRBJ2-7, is ETGVTQSPTHLIKTRGQQVTLRCSSQSGHNTVSWYQQALGQGPQFIFQYYREEENGRGNFPPRFSGLQFPNYSSELNVNALELDDSALYLCASSVTGQTYEQYFGPGTRLTVT.